What follows are 16 T cell receptor beta chains derived from one specimen sequenced in a study of a mutant IDH1 vaccine in newly diagnosed glioma. Method: immunoSEQ multiplex PCR; TCRdb's copy keeps in-frame clones and lacks some. The table includes tens of thousands of clones, about 70% detected once. Time point in this sample: week 11, during vaccination. Each vaccine dose was 300 ug of mutant IDH1 20-mer peptide, with topical imiquimod. These receptors have no known antigen. Specimen: peripheral blood mononuclear cells (PBMCs), collected from a glioma patient whose treatment included an IDH1 peptide vaccine. These receptors all stem from a man aged 18 to 29 with glioma. Some clones in this sample may be carry-over from other donors' samples.

This chain links TRBV11-2 with TRBJ1-1; TRBD1 is a possible D gene (5 bases). V was clipped by 4 bases and J by 0 bases, with 12 bases between them. This CDR3 contains 15 residues. Germline V lookup: CDR1 SGHAT, CDR2 FQNNGV. CDR3 in DNA: TGTGCCAGCAGCTCGCCGGACAAGATGAACACTGAAGCTTTCTTT. Translation: CASSSPDKMNTEAFF.

The genes are TRBV5-4 and TRBJ2-3, with unresolved D. Looked up from germline, CDR1 is SGHNT and CDR2 is YYREEE (reference sequence). V was trimmed by 3 bases and J by 2 bases, leaving 4 bases between them. The CDR3 sequence is 12 residues long. The CDR3: CASSSHTDTQYF. The DNA of the CDR3 is TGTGCCAGCAGCTCACACACAGATACGCAGTATTTT.

CDR3 sequence: CASKRSGANVLTF. In DNA, the CDR3 is TGCGCCAGCAAAAGATCCGGGGCCAACGTCCTGACTTTC. The rearrangement uses TRBV5-1 and TRBJ2-6; D remains ambiguous. Trimming pared 6 bases from V and 4 bases from J, leaving 8 bases between. The CDR3 sequence is 13 residues long. Germline lookup yields CDR1 SGHRS and CDR2 YFSETQ.

This clone was observed once. This chain joins TRBV25-1 and TRBJ1-2; TRBD1 is a possible D gene (6 bases). CDR1 is MGHDK and CDR2 is SYGVNS in the germline V gene. Trimming took off 0 bases at V and 4 bases at J, with 15 bases between the two ends. This CDR3 region has 16 residues. The DNA for the CDR3 is TGTGCCAGCAGTGAATATTGGGCAGGGGTTAGCTATGGCTACACCTTC. Translation: CASSEYWAGVSYGYTF.

This clone appeared a few times. V usage is TRBV9 and J usage is TRBJ1-1; D unclear. Germline V gene sequence: CDR1 SGDLS, CDR2 YYNGEE. This CDR3 is 16 amino acids long. The V and J ends lost 1 base and 3 bases respectively, with 16 bases between them. This chain's CDR3 is CASSVTIMAEDTEAFF. Written as DNA, the CDR3 is TGTGCCAGCAGCGTAACAATTATGGCAGAGGACACTGAAGCTTTCTTT. The variable domain in full, with the rest retrieved from reference TRBV9 and TRBJ1-1, is DSGVTQTPKHLITATGQRVTLRCSPRSGDLSVYWYQQSLDQGLQFLIQYYNGEERAKGNILERFSAQQFPDLHSELNLSSLELGDSALYFCASSVTIMAEDTEAFFGQGTRLTVV.

The J gene is TRBJ1-4, the V gene TRBV7-2, with 8 bases aligning to TRBD1. CDR3 length equals 15 residues. The V gene end was trimmed by 3 bases and the J gene end by 8 bases; junction bases not matched to a gene: 8. Germline V gene lookup returns CDR1 SGHTA and CDR2 FQGNSA. CDR3 sequence reads: CASSFDRGRGEKLFF. The CDR3 DNA sequence: TGTGCCAGCAGCTTCGACAGGGGACGGGGGGAAAAACTGTTTTTT.

This clone was picked up a small number of times. The rearrangement links TRBV6-5 to TRBJ1-6; D gene ambiguous. Germline V gene data show CDR1 as MNHEY and CDR2 as SVGAGI. V shed 6 bases and J shed 10 bases, with 16 bases lying between them. The CDR3 sequence is 14 residues long. The CDR3 is CASRRTPDWSPLHF. The DNA of the CDR3 is TGTGCCAGCAGGCGCACACCCGATTGGTCACCCCTCCACTTT.

The chain couples TRBV29-1 to TRBJ2-1, with 8 bases lining up with TRBD1. Germline V gene sequence: CDR1 SQVTM, CDR2 ANQGSEA. J gave up 3 bases and V 4 bases, and 11 bases lay outside the gene matches. This CDR3 has 16 residues. The CDR3 nucleotides read TGCAGCGTTGGTGGGCCCTGGACAGGGAACTACAATGAGCAGTTCTTC. This translates into CSVGGPWTGNYNEQFF.

V usage is TRBV7-6 and J usage is TRBJ1-2; D is undetermined. Germline assignment: CDR1 SGHVS and CDR2 FNYEAQ. This CDR3 region has 14 residues. Trimming took 2 bases from V and 0 from J, leaving 7 bases between them. The CDR3 region is CASSLFAANYGYTF. For the CDR3, the DNA is TGTGCCAGCAGCTTATTCGCGGCTAACTATGGCTACACCTTC.

A few counts support this clone. The V and J genes are TRBV18 and TRBJ2-2; D is undetermined. This CDR3 is built from 15 residues. Trimming took 4 bases from V and 8 from J, leaving 17 bases between them. Germline CDR1 and CDR2: KGHSH and LQKENI. The CDR3 region is CASSLFGTLAGELFF. The DNA for the CDR3 is TGTGCCAGCTCACTATTCGGAACACTGGCAGGGGAGCTGTTTTTT.

This rearrangement joins TRBV15 to TRBJ1-1; 12 bases are a match to TRBD1. V lost 8 bases to trimming and J lost 6 bases; unmatched junction nucleotides: 7. CDR3 size: 14 residues. Germline CDR1 reads LNHNV; CDR2 reads YYDKDF (reference sequence). The chain's CDR3 is CATARDRGLAEAFF. The CDR3 DNA is TGTGCCACCGCCAGGGACAGGGGGCTGGCTGAAGCTTTCTTT.

This clone was seen only a few times. The chain has TRBV1 and TRBJ1-2; TRBD1 is the table's D call, not checked against the DNA. TRBV1 is classified as a pseudogene. This CDR3 has 17 amino acids. The CDR3 spells CTSSQVKNPRGNHGYTF. CDR3 bases: TGCACCAGCAGCCAAGTGAAGAATCCCAGGGGTAATCATGGCTACACCTTC.

The chain recombines TRBV7-2 with TRBJ2-3; D gene ambiguous. CDR1 is SGHTA, CDR2 FQGNSA, per germline. CDR3 length equals 11 residues. V was clipped by 5 bases and J by 10 bases, with 10 bases between them. The CDR3 here is CASSTHTPQYF. The DNA for the CDR3 is TGTGCCAGCAGCACGCACACCCCGCAGTATTTT.

The chain joins TRBV9 to TRBJ2-1; possibly TRBD1 for D (6 bases). V gave up 1 base and J gave up 9 bases, with 14 bases separating them. Per the germline V gene, CDR1 is SGDLS and CDR2 is YYNGEE. The CDR3 consists of 14 residues. CDR3 in DNA: TGTGCCAGCAGCGTAACACAGGGAAAGGGTGAGCAGTTCTTC. It codes for CASSVTQGKGEQFF.

V is TRBV6-6 and J is TRBJ2-7; the match to TRBD2 covers 8 bases. Germline V gives CDR1 MNHNY, CDR2 SVGAGI (reference sequence). V trimming: 3 bases; J trimming: 2 bases; junction bases outside the gene matches: 3. The CDR3 has 14 amino acids. In nucleotides, the CDR3 is TGTGCCAGCAGTTATGCGGGACTAGCCTACGAGCAGTACTTC. It codes for CASSYAGLAYEQYF.

The V gene is TRBV14, the J gene TRBJ2-2; 11 nucleotides line up with TRBD2. The ends lost 2 bases at V and 4 bases at J; junction bases unmatched: 0. Germline assignment: CDR1 SGHDN and CDR2 FVKESK. The CDR3 is 15 amino acids. The CDR3 DNA sequence: TGTGCCAGCAGCCAACTAGCGGGAGGCACCGGGGAGCTGTTTTTT. This encodes CASSQLAGGTGELFF. Supplemented by reference TRBV14 and TRBJ2-2, the full variable domain reads EAGVTQFPSHSVIEKGQTVTLRCDPISGHDNLYWYRRVMGKEIKFLLHFVKESKQDESGMPNNRFLAERTGGTYSTLKVQPAELEDSGVYFCASSQLAGGTGELFFGEGSRLTVL.